The 13 T cell receptor beta chains below come from one sample, sequenced in a study of response to subunit inactivated influenza vaccine. Each CDR3 protein is one row after TCRdb ran MiXCR on the RT-PCR reads. The profile shows a few hundred thousand distinct CDR3 sequences, around 13% of them singletons. This material consisted of PBMCs from blood, taken roughly 12 days after vaccination. Source of these receptors: a man aged 50 or older who received an inactivated influenza vaccine.

This chain joins TRBV3-1 and TRBJ2-3; D is ambiguous. The CDR3 contains 14 residues. V was clipped by 2 bases and J by 6 bases, with 12 bases between them. In germline, CDR1 is LGHDT, CDR2 YNNKEL (reference sequence). CDR3 DNA: TGTGCCAGCAGCCAATTCACGCAGCCCGATACGCAGTATTTT. It encodes CASSQFTQPDTQYF.

This clonotype turned up a few times. The chain employs TRBV11-2 and TRBJ2-5; a weak D match, TRBD1 (6 bases). The CDR3 has 18 residues. In germline, CDR1 is SGHAT, CDR2 FQNNGV. Trimming cost V 2 bases and J 2 bases, with 21 bases left between them. CDR3 DNA sequence: TGTGCCAGCAGCTTACTCCAAAACGCAGGGGCGGAACAAGAGACCCAGTACTTC. It specifies CASSLLQNAGAEQETQYF.

Remarks on this clonotype: The junction does not match germline at one end; this may be a read error. This chain links TRBV6-1 with TRBJ2-2; the D gene could be TRBD1 or TRBD2 (6 bases each). Per the germline V gene, CDR1 is MNHNS and CDR2 is SASEGT. This CDR3 spans 14 amino acids. DNA of the CDR3: TGTGCCAGCAGAGAAGGGGGGACCACCGGGGAGCTGTTTTTT. Translating it yields CASREGGTTGELFF.

The rearrangement joins TRBV20-1 to TRBJ1-5; no clear D gene. Germline lookup yields CDR1 DFQATT and CDR2 SNEGSKA (reference sequence). CDR3 size: 12 residues. The ends were cut back, 3 bases at V and 9 bases at J, with 12 bases in the middle. CDR3 sequence reads: CSASLNRRPQHF. Here the CDR3 DNA reads TGCAGTGCTAGTCTAAATCGGCGGCCCCAGCATTTT.

This clonotype has more than one count but fewer than ten. The gene calls are TRBV20-1 and TRBJ2-4, with D tentatively TRBD1 (6 bases). Between the trimmed V and J ends, which lost 5 bases and 2 bases, there was a span of 13 bases. The CDR3 spans 14 residues. CDR1 is DFQATT, CDR2 SNEGSKA, per germline (reference sequence). The CDR3 loop is CSAGLTGTKNIQYF. CDR3 in DNA: TGCAGTGCTGGGTTGACAGGAACCAAAAACATTCAGTACTTC.

This clonotype was observed at least ten times. This chain joins TRBV5-6 and TRBJ2-1; D not resolved. The ends were cut back, 0 bases at V and 12 bases at J, with 19 bases in the middle. The germline CDR1 and CDR2 sequences are SGHDT and YYEEEE. There are 15 residues in the CDR3. The CDR3 is CASSLGGGRIYLQFF. The CDR3 DNA reads as TGTGCCAGCAGCTTGGGGGGTGGCAGAATTTACTTGCAGTTCTTC.

The rearrangement joins TRBV7-9 to TRBJ2-3; 8 bases fit TRBD2. The V segment lost 1 base and the J segment 3 bases; nucleotides outside the gene matches: 3. The CDR3 totals 15 residues. Germline V CDR1 and CDR2: SEHNR, FQNEAQ (reference sequence). The CDR3 DNA follows: TGTGCCAGCAGCTTAGGGGGACTAGTGACAGATACGCAGTATTTT. Translating it yields CASSLGGLVTDTQYF.

This clonotype has a count of ten or more. This chain uses TRBV5-1 with TRBJ2-3; D is possibly TRBD1 or TRBD2 (5 bases each). The germline V and J ends were trimmed by 3 bases and 1 base, with 12 bases remaining between them. Germline CDR1 reads SGHRS; CDR2 reads YFSETQ. The CDR3 sequence is 15 residues long. The DNA for the CDR3 is TGCGCCAGCAGCTGGGGACGGGACCGCACAGATACGCAGTATTTT. As protein: CASSWGRDRTDTQYF.

The chain uses TRBV28 and TRBJ1-1; D remains ambiguous. The ends were cut back, 7 bases at V and 1 base at J, with 13 bases in the middle. Germline V gene lookup returns CDR1 MDHEN and CDR2 SYDVKM. The CDR3 consists of 14 residues. DNA for the CDR3: TGTGCCAGCACCCCTGACGCATGGAACACTGAAGCTTTCTTT. It is translated as CASTPDAWNTEAFF.

This clonotype was seen a few times. The V and J genes are TRBV4-1 and TRBJ2-1; D ambiguous. Trimming shortened V by 1 base and J by 0 bases, and 10 bases separated the two germline ends. The CDR3 has 16 residues. Germline V gene sequence: CDR1 MGHRA, CDR2 YSYEKL. The CDR3 is CASSQAKYYSYNEQFF. As DNA, the CDR3 is TGCGCCAGCAGCCAAGCTAAGTATTACTCCTACAATGAGCAGTTCTTC.

This clonotype was detected a few times. The chain links TRBV30 to TRBJ1-3, with D unclear. CDR3 size: 13 residues. Germline V gives CDR1 GTSNPN, CDR2 SVGIG (reference sequence). The V end lost 2 bases, the J end lost 4 bases, and 9 bases lay between the germline ends. CDR3 sequence (DNA): TGTGCCTGGAGTTTGGGCTCCGGAAACACCATATATTTT. Amino acid sequence: CAWSLGSGNTIYF.

This clonotype was picked up a small number of times. The V call is TRBV27, the J call TRBJ2-2, with 7 bases fitting TRBD2. Germline trimming cut 4 bases from V and 4 bases from J; bases unmatched to any gene: 12. The CDR3 has 17 residues. Germline V gene data show CDR1 as MNHEY and CDR2 as SMNVEV (reference sequence). CDR3 in DNA: TGTGCCAGCAGTTCACCCCGGGGAGGGGTCCGCACCGGGGAGCTGTTTTTT. It yields the protein CASSSPRGGVRTGELFF.

V gene TRBV7-2 combines with J gene TRBJ2-6, with TRBD1 as a possible D gene (5 bases). Trimming took off 7 bases at V and 0 bases at J, with 16 bases between the two ends. The CDR3 has 17 amino acids. Germline loops: CDR1 SGHTA, CDR2 FQGNSA. The DNA of the CDR3 is TGTGCCAGCACCGTTACAGGTTTTAGCTCTGGGGCCAACGTCCTGACTTTC. It encodes CASTVTGFSSGANVLTF.